One sample yielded the 19 T cell receptor beta chains listed below, sequenced in a study of blood T cell repertoires in COVID-19. Assay: immunoSEQ multiplex PCR; the TCRdb copy retains only in-frame clones and omits some. The sample has approximately 110,000 clones, about 86% seen once. What was sequenced was peripheral blood. The receptors here all came from a woman between 45 and 65 years old with active or convalescent COVID-19.

V gene TRBV28 combines with J gene TRBJ1-4, with 11 bases matching TRBD1. V was pared by 5 bases and J by 8 bases, with 7 bases of the junction left unmatched. CDR1 MDHEN and CDR2 SYDVKM come from the germline V gene. CDR3 length: 15 amino acids. This CDR3 reads CASSDRTGGAEKLFF. As DNA, the CDR3 is TGTGCCAGCAGTGATCGGACAGGGGGCGCGGAAAAACTGTTTTTT.

V and J are TRBV27 and TRBJ1-5; D call uncertain. Germline loops: CDR1 MNHEY, CDR2 SMNVEV (reference sequence). The CDR3 runs 15 residues. V lost 2 bases to trimming and J lost 0 bases, with 8 bases between them. Here the CDR3 DNA reads TGTGCCAGCAGTTTACGGTCAGGTAGCAATCAGCCCCAGCATTTT. Encoded protein: CASSLRSGSNQPQHF.

The chain is built from TRBV11-3 and TRBJ2-1, with 8 nucleotides matching TRBD1. The CDR3 runs to 15 residues. V gave up 5 bases and J gave up 7 bases; unmatched junction bases: 10. Germline V lookup: CDR1 SGHNT, CDR2 YENEEA. CDR3 nucleotide sequence: TGTGCCAGCAGCCCTAACAGGGGGATGTGGAATGAGCAGTTCTTC. It codes for CASSPNRGMWNEQFF.

This clone was picked up one time. The chain joins TRBV19 to TRBJ1-2; 7 nucleotides agree with TRBD1. Germline V CDR1 and CDR2: LNHDA, SQIVND (reference sequence). This CDR3 has 12 residues. CDR3 in amino acids: CAVRGPVDGYTF. The CDR3, as DNA: TGTGCTGTTAGGGGGCCGGTAGATGGCTACACCTTC.

The V and J genes are TRBV6-4 and TRBJ2-1, with TRBD1 identical over 7 bases. Germline loops: CDR1 MRHNA, CDR2 SNTAGT. The V gene end was trimmed by 0 bases and the J gene end by 4 bases; junction bases not matched to a gene: 6. The CDR3 is made up of 16 amino acids. The CDR3, as DNA: TGTGCCAGCAGTGACTCTAGGGGGCTAGATTACAATGAGCAGTTCTTC. It specifies CASSDSRGLDYNEQFF.

In this sample, this clone turned up a few times. The CDR3 region has the DNA TGTGCCACCAGCAGACACGGACAGGGTACAAACACCATATATTTT. Translated: CATSRHGQGTNTIYF. This rearrangement joins TRBV15 to TRBJ1-3; 8 positions agree with TRBD1. V lost 2 bases and J lost 6; bases outside the gene matches: 6. This CDR3 has 15 residues. Germline V gene data show CDR1 as LNHNV and CDR2 as YYDKDF (reference sequence).

The chain uses TRBV6-5 and TRBJ2-7; 10 nucleotides line up with TRBD1. CDR3 length: 15 amino acids. The V and J ends lost 7 bases and 4 bases, in that order; junction bases with no gene match: 10. Germline V lookup: CDR1 MNHEY, CDR2 SVGAGI. CDR3 residues: CASNFRDRGPYEQYF. CDR3 nucleotides: TGTGCCAGCAACTTTAGGGACAGGGGACCGTACGAGCAGTACTTC.

Written as DNA, the CDR3 is TGTGCCAGCAGCAAAATAAACTACATAAACACAGATACGCAGTATTTT. This gives the protein CASSKINYINTDTQYF. The chain joins TRBV21-1 to TRBJ2-3; the table assigns TRBD2, which was not confirmed against the DNA. TRBV21-1 is noted as a pseudogene. CDR3 length: 16 residues.

The chain uses TRBV6-2 or TRBV6-3 and TRBJ1-3; D is unresolved. V lost 6 bases and J 1 base, leaving 10 bases between the germline ends. The CDR3 covers 14 residues. The germline V gene has CDR1 MNHEY and CDR2 SVGEGT. The CDR3 loop is CASSSRMSGNTIYF. In DNA form, the CDR3 reads TGTGCCAGCAGCTCCAGAATGTCTGGAAACACCATATATTTT.

V usage is TRBV27 and J usage is TRBJ2-7; 9 bases map to TRBD1. CDR3 size: 15 residues. Germline lookup yields CDR1 MNHEY and CDR2 SMNVEV (reference sequence). V was pared by 5 bases and J by 3 bases, with 8 bases of the junction left unmatched. Here the CDR3 reads CASSLSGTGNYEQYF. As DNA, the CDR3 is TGTGCCAGCAGTCTCTCCGGGACAGGGAACTACGAGCAGTACTTC.

The chain has TRBV4-3 and TRBJ2-1; D perhaps matches TRBD2 (6 bases). Trimming left V 3 bases short and J 2 bases short, with 17 bases between. In germline, CDR1 is LGHNA, CDR2 YSLEER. The CDR3 runs to 17 residues. The CDR3 protein is CASSQDMGEETYNEQFF. CDR3 nucleotides: TGCGCCAGCAGCCAGGACATGGGGGAGGAAACCTACAATGAGCAGTTCTTC.

This clone was observed a single time. V is TRBV28 and J is TRBJ1-2, with D possibly being TRBD1 (6 bases). Trimming pared 6 bases from V and 2 bases from J, leaving 19 bases between. The CDR3 runs to 16 residues. Germline V CDR1 and CDR2: MDHEN, SYDVKM. CDR3 protein: CASSSPTRGGNYGYTF. The CDR3 DNA reads TGTGCCAGCAGCTCCCCCACCAGGGGAGGGAACTATGGCTACACCTTC.

This clone was detected only once. The chain couples TRBV28 to TRBJ1-3; D is uncertain. The CDR3 covers 15 residues. Trimming cost V 4 bases and J 4 bases, with 14 bases left between them. CDR1 and CDR2 (germline): MDHEN, SYDVKM. DNA of the CDR3: TGTGCCAGCAGTTCGATAAGAAGTAGAGGAAACACCATATATTTT. Its protein is CASSSIRSRGNTIYF.

This chain uses TRBV2 with TRBJ1-2, with 8 bases matching TRBD1. CDR1 is SNHLY and CDR2 is FYNNEI in the germline V gene. The V gene end was trimmed by 3 bases and the J gene end by 6 bases; junction bases not matched to a gene: 3. CDR3 length: 13 amino acids. CDR3 sequence (DNA): TGTGCCAGCAGTGAGGACAGGGAGAATGGCTACACCTTC. Residues: CASSEDRENGYTF. Drawing the rest from reference TRBV2 and TRBJ1-2, the complete variable domain is EPEVTQTPSHQVTQMGQEVILRCVPISNHLYFYWYRQILGQKVEFLVSFYNNEISEKSEIFDDQFSVERPDGSNFTLKIRSTKLEDSAMYFCASSEDRENGYTFGSGTRLTVV.

The chain couples TRBV7-9 to TRBJ1-4; D ambiguous. Germline CDR1 and CDR2: SEHNR and FQNEAQ (reference sequence). V gave up 5 bases and J gave up 6 bases, with 19 bases separating them. CDR3 length: 16 amino acids. The CDR3 sequence is CASSLAWAWPDEKLFF. Here the CDR3 DNA reads TGTGCCAGCAGCCTCGCATGGGCGTGGCCCGATGAAAAACTGTTTTTT.

The count of this clone is one. The rearrangement links TRBV30 to TRBJ2-2; D is perhaps TRBD2 (5 bases). Trimming left V 0 bases short and J 6 bases short, with 11 bases between. Germline loops: CDR1 GTSNPN, CDR2 SVGIG (reference sequence). This CDR3 contains 14 residues. CDR3 protein: CAWSVLSGAGELFF. Written as DNA, the CDR3 is TGTGCCTGGAGTGTACTCTCCGGGGCCGGGGAGCTGTTTTTT.

The chain recombines TRBV19 with TRBJ2-4; 7 nucleotides agree with TRBD1. With 3 bases clipped from V and 2 bases from J, the junction kept 10 bases outside the gene matches. This CDR3 contains 17 residues. The germline V gene has CDR1 LNHDA and CDR2 SQIVND (reference sequence). CDR3 protein: CASSIDLRTGPKNIQYF. The CDR3 nucleotides are TGTGCCAGTAGTATTGATCTTCGGACAGGTCCCAAAAACATTCAGTACTTC. Drawing the rest from reference TRBV19 and TRBJ2-4, the complete variable domain is DGGITQSPKYLFRKEGQNVTLSCEQNLNHDAMYWYRQDPGQGLRLIYYSQIVNDFQKGDIAEGYSVSREKKESFPLTVTSAQKNPTAFYLCASSIDLRTGPKNIQYFGAGTRLSVL.

This clone has only one observation. The CDR3: CASSSAGTRGTYEQYF. For the CDR3, the DNA is TGTGCCAGCAGCTCCGCCGGAACGCGCGGAACCTACGAGCAGTACTTC. V usage is TRBV7-2 and J usage is TRBJ2-7; D gene ambiguous. Germline values: CDR1 SGHTA, CDR2 FQGNSA. CDR3 length: 16 residues. Deletions cut 4 bases from V and 2 bases from J, with 18 bases between.

CDR3 nucleotides: TGTGCCAGCAGCTACGGGGACAACACCTACGAGCAGTACTTC. Translation: CASSYGDNTYEQYF. This sequence joins TRBV5-6 and TRBJ2-7, with a possible D match to TRBD1 (6 bases). From germline, CDR1 is SGHDT and CDR2 YYEEEE. This CDR3 spans 14 amino acids. Trimming left V 3 bases short and J 2 bases short, with 12 bases between.